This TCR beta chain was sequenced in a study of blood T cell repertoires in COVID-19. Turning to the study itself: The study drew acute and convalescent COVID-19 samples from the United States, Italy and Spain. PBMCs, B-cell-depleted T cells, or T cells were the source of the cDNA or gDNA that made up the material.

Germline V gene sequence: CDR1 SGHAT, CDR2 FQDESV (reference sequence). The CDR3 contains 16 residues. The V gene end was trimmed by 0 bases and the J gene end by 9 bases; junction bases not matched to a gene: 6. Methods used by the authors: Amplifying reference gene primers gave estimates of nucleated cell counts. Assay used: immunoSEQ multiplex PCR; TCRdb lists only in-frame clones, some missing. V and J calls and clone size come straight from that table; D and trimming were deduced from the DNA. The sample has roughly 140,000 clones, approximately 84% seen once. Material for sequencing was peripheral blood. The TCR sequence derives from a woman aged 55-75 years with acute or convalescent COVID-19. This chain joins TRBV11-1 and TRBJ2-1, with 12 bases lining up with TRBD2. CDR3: CASSLASSGRATEQFF. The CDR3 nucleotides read TGTGCCAGCAGCTTAGCCTCTAGCGGGAGGGCCACTGAGCAGTTCTTC.